This is a list of T cell receptor beta chains from one sample in a study of cytomegalovirus exposure and HLA in healthy donors. Sequenced by immunoSEQ multiplex PCR; TCRdb stores in-frame clones only, minus some. The sample comprises about 160,000 clones, around 83% of which are singletons, and approximately 6.5% rests with the top ten. Sequenced: PBMCs. These receptors were collected from a man aged 45 to 65 in good health and CMV-seropositive. CDR3s include the opening cysteine and the closing phenylalanine or tryptophan. A D gene is named only where the DNA matches it firmly. Not all rows give a size; the values are once, few, many and, for expanded clones, a class.

size	J	D	V	CDR3	DNA
NA	TRBJ2-2	NA	TRBV4-1	CASSQAEGAARPTGELFF	TGCGCCAGCAGCCAAGCTGAGGGCGCCGCTCGTCCCACCGGGGAGCTGTTTTTT
NA	TRBJ1-6	NA	TRBV11-2	CASSLEQGRGSPLHF	TGTGCCAGCAGCTTAGAACAGGGCCGGGGATCACCCCTCCACTTT
once	TRBJ2-3	NA	TRBV12-5	CASGPTGLFGTQYF	TGTGCTAGTGGACCGACGGGTCTGTTCGGTACGCAGTATTTT
once	TRBJ2-3	TRBD2	TRBV9	CASSPRGAGGQDTQYF	TGTGCCAGCAGCCCCCGGGGAGCGGGGGGGCAAGATACGCAGTATTTT
NA	TRBJ2-2	TRBD1	TRBV18	CASSPLDRESTGELFF	TGTGCCAGCTCACCACTGGACAGGGAGAGCACCGGGGAGCTGTTTTTT
NA	TRBJ1-1	TRBD1	TRBV13	CASSSPGTGMREAFF	TGTGCCAGCAGCTCTCCCGGGACAGGGATGCGGGAAGCTTTCTTT
NA	TRBJ1-2	TRBD1	TRBV5-8	CASSLRTGAGGYTF	TGTGCCAGCAGCTTAAGGACAGGGGCGGGTGGCTACACCTTC
few	TRBJ2-6	NA	TRBV5-4	CASSFTGSGANVLTF	TGTGCCAGCAGCTTCACGGGCTCTGGGGCCAACGTCCTGACTTTC
NA	TRBJ1-2	TRBD1	TRBV25-1	CASSGNSGGHGYTF	TGTGCCAGCAGTGGGAACTCAGGGGGACATGGCTACACCTTC
once	TRBJ2-7	NA	TRBV13	CASSLAGNGEQYF	TGTGCCAGCAGCTTAGCAGGGAACGGCGAGCAGTACTTC